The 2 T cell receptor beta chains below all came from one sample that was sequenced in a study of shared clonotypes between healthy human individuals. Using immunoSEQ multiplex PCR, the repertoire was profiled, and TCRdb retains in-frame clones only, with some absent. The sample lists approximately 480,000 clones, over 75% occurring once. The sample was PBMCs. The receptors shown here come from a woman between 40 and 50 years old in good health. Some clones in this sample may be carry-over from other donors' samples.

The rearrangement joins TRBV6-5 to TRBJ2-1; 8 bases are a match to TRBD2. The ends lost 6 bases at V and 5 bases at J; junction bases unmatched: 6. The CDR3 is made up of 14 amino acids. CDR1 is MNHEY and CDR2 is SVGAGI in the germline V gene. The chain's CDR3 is CASRGLGINNEQFF. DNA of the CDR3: TGTGCCAGCAGGGGACTAGGGATAAACAATGAGCAGTTCTTC.

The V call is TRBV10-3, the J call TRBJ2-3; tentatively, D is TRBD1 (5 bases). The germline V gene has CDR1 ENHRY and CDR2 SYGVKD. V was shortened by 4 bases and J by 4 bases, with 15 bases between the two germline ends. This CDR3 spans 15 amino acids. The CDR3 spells CAISVRQSTPDTQYF. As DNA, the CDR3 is TGTGCCATCAGTGTCAGACAGTCAACCCCAGATACGCAGTATTTT.